The clone carrying this T cell receptor (beta chain) was observed a handful of times. The data were taken from a study of response to subunit inactivated influenza vaccine. In TCRdb, the RT-PCR reads were re-called with MiXCR into one record per CDR3 protein. The table shows roughly 170,000 distinct CDR3 sequences, with about a tenth occurring only once. This CDR3 contains 17 residues. Germline values: CDR1 LGHNA, CDR2 YSLEER. V gave up 0 bases and J gave up 0 bases, with 11 bases separating them. The chain couples TRBV4-3 to TRBJ2-2, with a possible D match to TRBD1 (6 bases). The receptor was derived from a man aged 50 to 59 who received an inactivated influenza vaccine. This material consisted of non-naive T cells sorted from PBMCs, taken on the day of vaccination. This chain's CDR3 is CASSQEPGQTNTGELFF. Written as DNA, the CDR3 is TGCGCCAGCAGCCAAGAACCCGGACAGACGAACACCGGGGAGCTGTTTTTT.